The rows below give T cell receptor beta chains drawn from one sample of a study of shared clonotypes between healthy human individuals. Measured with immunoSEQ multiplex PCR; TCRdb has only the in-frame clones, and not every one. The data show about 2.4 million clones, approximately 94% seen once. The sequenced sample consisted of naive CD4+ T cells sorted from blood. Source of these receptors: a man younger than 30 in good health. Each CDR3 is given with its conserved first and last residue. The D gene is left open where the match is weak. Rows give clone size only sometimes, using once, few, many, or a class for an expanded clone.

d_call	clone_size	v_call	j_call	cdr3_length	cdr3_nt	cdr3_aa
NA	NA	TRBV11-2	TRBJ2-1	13	TGTGCCAGCAGCTCTCAGGGTAGCGATGAGCAGTTCTTC	CASSSQGSDEQFF
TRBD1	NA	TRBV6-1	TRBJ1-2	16	TGTGCCAGCAGTGAACTGGCGGACAGGGGTTTGGATGGCTACACCTTC	CASSELADRGLDGYTF
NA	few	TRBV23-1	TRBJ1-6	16	TGCGCCAGCAGTCAACCAAGGGAGTGTGTAGGATCACCCCTCCACTTT	CASSQPRECVGSPLHF
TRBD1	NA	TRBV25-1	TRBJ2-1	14	TGTGCCAGCAGTCTTGGGACAGGGGACAATGAGCAGTTCTTC	CASSLGTGDNEQFF
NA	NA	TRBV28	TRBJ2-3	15	TGTGCCAGCAGTTTAATGGCTAGTGGCACAGATACGCAGTATTTT	CASSLMASGTDTQYF
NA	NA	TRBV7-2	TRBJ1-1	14	TGTGCCAGCAGCTTACGGCAGGGTTTACCTGAAGCTTTCTTT	CASSLRQGLPEAFF
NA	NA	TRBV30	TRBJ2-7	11	TGTGCCGGCAGGGGCCAGTACGAGCAGTACTTC	CAGRGQYEQYF
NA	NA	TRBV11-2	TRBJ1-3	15	TGTGCCAGCAGCTTGGCAGGGCGTTTAGGAAACACCATATATTTT	CASSLAGRLGNTIYF
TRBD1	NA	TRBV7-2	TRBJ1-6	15	TGTGCCAGCAGCGACGGACAGGGGGCTGGTTCACCCCTCCACTTT	CASSDGQGAGSPLHF
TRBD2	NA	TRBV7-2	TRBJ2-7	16	TGTGCCAGCAGCCAGCAACAACTAGCGGGACCGGGCGAGCAGTACTTC	CASSQQQLAGPGEQYF
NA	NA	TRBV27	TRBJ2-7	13	TGTGCCAGCAGTTTCCTTACAACCGGCGAGCAGTACTTC	CASSFLTTGEQYF
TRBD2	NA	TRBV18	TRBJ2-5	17	TGTGCCAGCTCACCGGTACTGAGCGGGACTGCTCAAGAGACCCAGTACTTC	CASSPVLSGTAQETQYF
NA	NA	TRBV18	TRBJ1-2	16	TGTGCCAGCTCACCGGGGCCCATTGGGGTGGACTATGGCTACACCTTC	CASSPGPIGVDYGYTF
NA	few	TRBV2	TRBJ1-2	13	TGTGCCAGCAGTGGTCAGGCCAACTATGGCTACACCTTC	CASSGQANYGYTF
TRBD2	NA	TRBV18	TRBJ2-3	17	TGTGCCAGCTCACCACCGCCTAGCGGGGGGTACACAGATACGCAGTATTTT	CASSPPPSGGYTDTQYF
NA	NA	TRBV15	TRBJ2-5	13	TGTGCCACCAGTAAAACAGGGAGGGATACCCAGTACTTC	CATSKTGRDTQYF
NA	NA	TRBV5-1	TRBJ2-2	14	TGCGCCAGCAGCCCGGGACCCAACACCGGGGAGCTGTTTTTT	CASSPGPNTGELFF
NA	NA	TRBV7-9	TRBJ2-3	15	TGTGCCAGCAGCTTCTTGTACGATAACACAGATACGCAGTATTTT	CASSFLYDNTDTQYF
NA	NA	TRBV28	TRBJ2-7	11	TGTGCCAGCAGTATACGATACGAGCAGTACTTC	CASSIRYEQYF
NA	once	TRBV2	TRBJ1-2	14	TGTGCCAGCAGTGAGGGTCTGAGGGCTGGGAGCTACACCTTC	CASSEGLRAGSYTF
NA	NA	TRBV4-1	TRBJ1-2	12	TGCGCCAGCAGCCAAGAGGCGGGAGGCTACACCTTC	CASSQEAGGYTF
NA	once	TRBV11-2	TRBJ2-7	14	TGTGCCAGCAGCTTAAACAGGAATGACAACGAGCAGTACTTC	CASSLNRNDNEQYF
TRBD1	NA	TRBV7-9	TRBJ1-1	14	TGTGCCAGCAGCCCCGGACAGGGCCCTTTTCGTGCTTTCTTT	CASSPGQGPFRAFF
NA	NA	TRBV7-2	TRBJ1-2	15	TGTGCCAGCAGCAATTTCCCCAGTGGGAGCTATGGCTACACCTTC	CASSNFPSGSYGYTF
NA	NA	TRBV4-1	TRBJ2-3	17	TGCGCCAGCACCCCAGGTGGGGGGAGATCTGGCACAGATACGCAGTATTTT	CASTPGGGRSGTDTQYF
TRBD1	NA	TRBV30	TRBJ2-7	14	TGTGCCTGCGGGGAAGGGACAGTAGATTACGAGCAGTACTTC	CACGEGTVDYEQYF
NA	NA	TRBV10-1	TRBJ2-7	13	TGCGCCACCTCACCCACGCAAACCTACGAGCAGTACTTC	CATSPTQTYEQYF
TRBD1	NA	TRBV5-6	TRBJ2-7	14	TGTGCCAGCAGCTCGGGACAGGGAAGATACGAGCAGTACTTC	CASSSGQGRYEQYF
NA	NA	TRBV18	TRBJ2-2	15	TGTGCCAGCTCATGGGCAGGGGCGAACACCGGGGAGCTGTTTTTT	CASSWAGANTGELFF
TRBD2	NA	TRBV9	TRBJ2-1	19	TGTGCCAGCAGCGCTGGGACTAGCGGGAGGACCCCTTCCTACAATGAGCAGTTCTTC	CASSAGTSGRTPSYNEQFF
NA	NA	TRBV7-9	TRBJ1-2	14	TGTGCCAGCAGCTTACTCGGGGGCGCTTATGGCTACACCTTC	CASSLLGGAYGYTF
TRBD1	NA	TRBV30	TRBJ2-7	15	TGTGCCTGGACATATTGGGGACAGGGGGCCCACGAGCAGTACTTC	CAWTYWGQGAHEQYF
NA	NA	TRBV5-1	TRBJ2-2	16	TGCGCCAGCAGCTTGGATGGCCTCGGGAAAGCCGGGGAGCTGTTTTTT	CASSLDGLGKAGELFF
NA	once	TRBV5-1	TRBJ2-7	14	TGCGCCAGCAGCCTAAGGACGGGCTCCTACGAGCAGTACTTC	CASSLRTGSYEQYF
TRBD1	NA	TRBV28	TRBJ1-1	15	TGTGCCAGCAGATTACTACAGGGGGCTAACACTGAAGCTTTCTTT	CASRLLQGANTEAFF
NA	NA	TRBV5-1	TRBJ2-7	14	TGCGCCAGCAGCTTGGTGGGTCCATCCTACGAGCAGTACTTC	CASSLVGPSYEQYF
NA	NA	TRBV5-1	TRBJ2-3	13	TGCGCCAGCAGCCCGACGAGCGCAGATACGCAGTATTTT	CASSPTSADTQYF
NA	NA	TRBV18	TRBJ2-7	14	TGTGCCAGCTCACCCGGGACGGGAACCTACGAGCAGTACTTC	CASSPGTGTYEQYF
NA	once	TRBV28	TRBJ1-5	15	TGTGCCAGCAGTTTTACCTTAAGGGAGTGGCAGCCCCAGCATTTT	CASSFTLREWQPQHF
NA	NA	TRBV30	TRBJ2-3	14	TGTGCCTGGAGTTTATGGAAGGGCACAGATACGCAGTATTTT	CAWSLWKGTDTQYF
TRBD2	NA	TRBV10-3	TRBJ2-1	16	TGTGCCATCAGTGACGCTGGACTAGCGGTAGTCGGTGAGCAGTTCTTC	CAISDAGLAVVGEQFF
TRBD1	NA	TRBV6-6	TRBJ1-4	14	TGTGCCAGCAGTTCAGGGGGCGTTGGTGAAAAACTGTTTTTT	CASSSGGVGEKLFF
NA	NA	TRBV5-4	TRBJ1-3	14	TGTGCCAGCAGCCTCGGGATCTCTGGAAACACCATATATTTT	CASSLGISGNTIYF
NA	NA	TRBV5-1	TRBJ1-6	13	TGCGCCAGCAGATACGACGGGAATTCACCCCTCCACTTT	CASRYDGNSPLHF
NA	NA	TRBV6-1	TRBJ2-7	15	TGTGCCAGCAGTGACCAATCGGGGGTCTACAACGAGCAGTACTTC	CASSDQSGVYNEQYF
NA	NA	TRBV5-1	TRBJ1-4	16	TGCGCCAGCAGCTTGGCCGGACAAGCAACTAATGAAAAACTGTTTTTT	CASSLAGQATNEKLFF
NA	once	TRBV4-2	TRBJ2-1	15	TGTGCCAGCAGCCAAGTAACTAACAGCGGCAATGAGCAGTTCTTC	CASSQVTNSGNEQFF
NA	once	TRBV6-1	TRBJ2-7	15	TGTGCCAGCAGGCGAACGAGTGGGGGGCGAGGGGAGCAGTACTTC	CASRRTSGGRGEQYF
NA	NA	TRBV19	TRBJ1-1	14	TGTGCCAGTAGTATAGGGGGAACGATAACTGAAGCTTTCTTT	CASSIGGTITEAFF
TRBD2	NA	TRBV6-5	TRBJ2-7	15	TGTGCCAGCAGTCCCTACGGGGCGGGAGTTTACGAGCAGTACTTC	CASSPYGAGVYEQYF
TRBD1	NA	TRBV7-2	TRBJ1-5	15	TGTGCCAGCAGCACAAAGGGGGCCCCAAATCAGCCCCAGCATTTT	CASSTKGAPNQPQHF
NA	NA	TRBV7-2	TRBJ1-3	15	TGTGCCAGCAGCTTATTCGAGGGAACTGGAAACACCATATATTTT	CASSLFEGTGNTIYF
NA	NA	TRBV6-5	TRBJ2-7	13	TGTGCCAGCAGTGCGACAACCCCATACGAGCAGTACTTC	CASSATTPYEQYF